This T cell receptor beta chain was obtained from a study of T cell responses to AZD1222 COVID-19 vaccine (dated by TCRdb to the early 2020s). As for the study more broadly: AZD1222 recipients whose second dose came at about 4 weeks and those whose second dose came at about 12 weeks were combined into one group, since spike-specific TCR depth and breadth did not differ between the two schedules. A total of about 230 trial participants underwent TCR sequencing, of whom 207 received two doses of AZD1222 and approximately 25 received two doses of the MenACWY control vaccine. Trial participants were enrolled by age into 18-55, 56-69 and 70-plus year subgroups, with roughly 160, 29 and 62 TCR-sequenced participants respectively. Overall study outcomes, separate from this receptor: The whole spike protein was spanned by vaccine-associated CD4 TCRs, and dominant responses were seen in regions 160-218 and 743-854. Spike-specific TCR breadth and depth rose significantly after two AZD1222 doses compared with day 0 and with MenACWY recipients. No day 14 peak-response samples were available, so repertoires were characterized only after the peak T cell response. In the small 56-69-year group, the increase in depth fell short of significance, most likely because of low power. Participants were mostly white British and included more females than males, and it was suggested by the authors that clonal diversity may have been underestimated. Only five to seven AZD1222 recipients were SARS-CoV-2 seropositive at baseline, limiting conclusions about previously exposed vaccinees. Reportedly, close to half of the unique spike-specific TCRs recognized epitopes lying outside the regions that are mutated in the B.1.351 and B.1.1.7 variants.

The CDR3 regions of human TCRbeta chains were analyzed by immunosequencing. In the source study's methods: Repertoire TCRs were matched against a reference library of SARS-CoV-2-specific TCRs generated with the MIRA antigen-specificity platform. Breadth was defined as the fraction of unique TCRs that were SARS-CoV-2-associated, and depth was defined as the fraction of total T cells that were SARS-CoV-2-associated. Using the MIRA data, every spike-specific TCR was mapped to the spike region that the TCR reacted to and assigned to either a CD4 or a CD8 class. Log10-transformed breadth and depth values were compared by one-way ANOVA with Sidak's multiple comparisons tests. The immuneACCESS repertoire file appears here via TCRdb, limited to in-frame rearrangements. These files lack a portion of the clones; in checked studies, under half of the deficit traces to unresolved V genes, and the cause of the others is not known. V, J and clone size are taken as reported in that table, and D and trimming were inferred from the DNA itself. For this sample there are 150,000 to 200,000 clones; about 87% appear just once. Roughly 6% of the sample comes from the top ten.

The time point label corresponds to: baseline before first vaccination. The vaccinee samples were drawn from two UK trials, COV001 and COV002, one of which was a single-blind randomized controlled phase 2/3 trial testing AZD1222 (ChAdOx1 nCoV-19) in healthy adults. Trial participant PBMC samples were collected at day 0 and day 28 after the second dose for TCRbeta chain sequencing. About this clone itself: Its antigen remains unidentified. Base qualities were left out, and no much larger clone turns up one base away.

As encoded in the germline V gene (reference sequence), CDR1 is LGHDT while CDR2 is YNNKEL. The CDR3 starts with the cysteine, ends with the phenylalanine, and has 19 residues. The sequence is cut down to CDR3 DNA, 57 bases in frame from base 1. Germline trimming amounts to 1 base on V and 0 bases on J, with 10 as the count of junction bases outside the gene matches. The source is an adult in good health. The material was peripheral blood, obtained on day 0 of AZD1222 vaccination. The sequence joins TRBV3-1 (or the pseudogene TRBV3-2) to TRBJ2-3, and 10 junction bases match TRBD2. The DNA sequence is given as TGTGCCAGCAGCCAAGCCTTAGCGGGGGGCCTTCGTAGCACAGATACGCAGTATTTT. It translates as CASSQALAGGLRSTDTQYF.